This TCR beta chain comes out of a study of T cells in Graves' hyperthyroidism and ophthalmopathy. What was amplified from RNA transcripts were TCR beta CDR3 regions. The HTBI primer set drove a first-round RT-PCR of the TCR CDR3. Using its own MiXCR run on the multiplex PCR reads, TCRdb lists one record per CDR3 protein. Among under 350,000 distinct CDR3 sequences listed, roughly 13% were seen once. This clonotype has ten or more counts. The germline gives CDR1 SGHDN, CDR2 FVKESK. Trimming took off 1 base at V and 0 bases at J, with 6 bases between the two ends. The CDR3 sequence is 14 residues long. The sample comprised blood. The chain employs TRBV14 and TRBJ1-1; D uncertain. The receptor comes from a woman in her 40s with Graves' hyperthyroidism. The CDR3 sequence: CASSQAGLNTEAFF. The DNA of the CDR3 is TGTGCCAGCAGCCAAGCGGGATTGAACACTGAAGCTTTCTTT.